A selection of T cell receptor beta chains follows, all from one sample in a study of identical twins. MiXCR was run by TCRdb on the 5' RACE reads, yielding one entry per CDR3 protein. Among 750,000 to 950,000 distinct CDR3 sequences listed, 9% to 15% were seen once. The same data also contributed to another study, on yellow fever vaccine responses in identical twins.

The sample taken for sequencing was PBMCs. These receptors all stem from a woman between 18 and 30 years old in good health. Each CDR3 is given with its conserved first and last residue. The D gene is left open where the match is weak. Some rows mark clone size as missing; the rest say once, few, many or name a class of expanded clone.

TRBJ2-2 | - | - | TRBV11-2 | CASSRSRESGELFF | TGTGCCAGCAGCCGATCCAGGGAAAGCGGGGAGCTGTTTTTT
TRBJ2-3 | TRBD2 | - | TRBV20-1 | CSAHTSGEVLSTDTQYF | TGCAGTGCCCACACTAGCGGGGAAGTGTTAAGCACAGATACGCAGTATTTT
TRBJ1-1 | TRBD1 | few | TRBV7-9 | CASSPDREDAFF | TGTGCCAGCAGTCCGGACAGGGAGGATGCTTTCTTT
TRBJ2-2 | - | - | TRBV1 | CTSSRSGSGELFF | TGCACCAGCAGCCGTTCCGGGAGCGGGGAGCTGTTTTTT
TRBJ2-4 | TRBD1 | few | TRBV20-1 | CSAQGVLAKNIQYF | TGCAGTGCCCAGGGGGTGTTAGCCAAAAACATTCAGTACTTC
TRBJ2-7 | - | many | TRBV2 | CASSGYEQYF | TGTGCCAGCAGTGGCTACGAGCAGTACTTC
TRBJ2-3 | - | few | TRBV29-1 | CSDKQGRGDTQYF | TGCAGCGATAAACAGGGCCGGGGAGATACGCAGTATTTT
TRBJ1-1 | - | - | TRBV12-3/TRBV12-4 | CASRWTALVTEAFF | TGTGCCAGCAGGTGGACCGCCCTGGTCACTGAAGCTTTCTTT
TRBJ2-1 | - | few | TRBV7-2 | CASSLDPGFYNEQFF | TGTGCCAGCAGCTTAGATCCGGGATTCTACAATGAGCAGTTCTTC
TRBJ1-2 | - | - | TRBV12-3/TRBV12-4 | CASSSQTLEGYTF | TGTGCCAGCAGTTCACAGACCTTGGAGGGCTACACCTTC
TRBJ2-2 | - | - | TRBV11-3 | CASSSFKSAGDTGELFF | TGTGCCAGCAGCTCCTTCAAGTCGGCAGGGGATACCGGGGAGCTGTTTTTT
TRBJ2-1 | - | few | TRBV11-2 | CASSLVRANEQFF | TGTGCCAGCAGCTTAGTACGGGCCAATGAGCAGTTCTTC
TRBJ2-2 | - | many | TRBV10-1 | CASSSEIAKGTGELFF | TGCGCCAGCAGCTCCGAGATAGCCAAAGGGACCGGGGAGCTGTTTTTT
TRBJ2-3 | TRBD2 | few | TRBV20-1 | CSADAGTSGNGLTDTQYF | TGCAGTGCCGACGCCGGGACTAGCGGGAACGGGCTAACAGATACGCAGTATTTT
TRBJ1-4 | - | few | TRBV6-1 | CASTPLGKTEKLFF | TGTGCCAGCACTCCTCTGGGCAAAACTGAAAAACTGTTTTTT
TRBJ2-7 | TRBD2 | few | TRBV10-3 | CARVDRISGRGEQYF | TGTGCCCGGGTGGACCGGATCAGCGGGAGGGGTGAGCAGTACTTC
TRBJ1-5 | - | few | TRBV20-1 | CSAGAGSNQPQHF | TGCAGTGCCGGGGCAGGGAGCAATCAGCCCCAGCATTTT
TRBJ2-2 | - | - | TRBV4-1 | CASSQGTILTGELFF | TGCGCCAGCAGCCAGGGGACAATACTCACCGGGGAGCTGTTTTTT
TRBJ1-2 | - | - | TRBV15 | CATSRDFPGHGYTF | TGTGCCACCAGCAGAGATTTCCCGGGACATGGCTACACCTTC
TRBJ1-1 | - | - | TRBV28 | CASRVGNTEAFF | TGTGCCAGCAGGGTGGGGAACACTGAAGCTTTCTTT
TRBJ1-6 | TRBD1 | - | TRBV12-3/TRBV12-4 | CASSSFGSGQGNSPLHF | TGTGCCAGCAGTTCTTTCGGCTCGGGACAGGGGAATTCACCCCTCCACTTT
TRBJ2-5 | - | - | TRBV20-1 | CSASAGRTQYF | TGCAGTGCATCTGCGGGACGAACCCAGTACTTC
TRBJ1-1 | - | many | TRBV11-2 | CASSLVMGLNTEAFF | TGTGCCAGCAGCTTAGTGATGGGGTTAAACACTGAAGCTTTCTTT
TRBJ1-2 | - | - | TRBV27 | CASSLIGQSSYGYTF | TGTGCCAGCAGTTTAATTGGACAATCGAGCTATGGCTACACCTTC
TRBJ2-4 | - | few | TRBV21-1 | CASSNSVRDRQILAKNIQYF | TGTGCCAGCAGCAATTCGGTCCGGGACAGGCAAATTCTAGCCAAAAACATTCAGTACTTC
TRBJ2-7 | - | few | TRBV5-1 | CASSSPGSGYEQYF | TGCGCCAGCAGCTCCCCCGGGAGTGGCTACGAGCAGTACTTC
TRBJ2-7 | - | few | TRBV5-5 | CASSLVEYSYEQYF | TGTGCCAGCAGCTTGGTAGAGTACTCCTACGAGCAGTACTTC
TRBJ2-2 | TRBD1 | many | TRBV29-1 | CSALGTENTGELFF | TGCAGCGCCCTTGGGACAGAGAACACCGGGGAGCTGTTTTTT
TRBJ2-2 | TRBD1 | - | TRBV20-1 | CSARVSGGAGTGELFF | TGCAGTGCTAGAGTTTCAGGGGGCGCGGGCACCGGGGAGCTGTTTTTT
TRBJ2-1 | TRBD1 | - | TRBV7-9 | CASSLSRQGLDEQFF | TGTGCCAGCAGCTTAAGTCGACAGGGTTTAGATGAGCAGTTCTTC
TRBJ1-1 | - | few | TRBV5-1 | CASSLRGGYTEAFF | TGCGCCAGCAGCTTGAGGGGCGGGTACACTGAAGCTTTCTTT
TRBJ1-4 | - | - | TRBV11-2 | CASSLSRGTNEKLFF | TGTGCCAGCAGCTTGAGCAGGGGAACTAATGAAAAACTGTTTTTT
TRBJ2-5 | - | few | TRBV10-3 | CAIKPPGQETQYF | TGTGCCATCAAGCCCCCCGGCCAAGAGACCCAGTACTTC
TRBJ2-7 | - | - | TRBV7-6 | CASSLNDRYEQYF | TGTGCCAGCAGCTTAAACGACAGATACGAGCAGTACTTC
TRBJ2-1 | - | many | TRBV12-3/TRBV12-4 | CASRKRDFSSYNEQFF | TGTGCCAGCAGAAAGAGGGACTTCAGCTCCTACAATGAGCAGTTCTTC
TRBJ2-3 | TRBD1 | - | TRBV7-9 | CASSQGQGSTDTQYF | TGTGCCAGCAGCCAGGGACAGGGGTCCACAGATACGCAGTATTTT
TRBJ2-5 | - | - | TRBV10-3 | CATGRDTQETQYF | TGTGCCACAGGACGGGACACCCAAGAGACCCAGTACTTC
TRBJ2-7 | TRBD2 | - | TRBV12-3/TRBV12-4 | CASSFGRASEQYF | TGTGCCAGCAGTTTCGGGAGGGCAAGCGAGCAGTACTTC
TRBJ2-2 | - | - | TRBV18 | CASSPNPQEISLHTGELFF | TGTGCCAGCTCACCAAACCCCCAGGAGATAAGCCTGCACACCGGGGAGCTGTTTTTT
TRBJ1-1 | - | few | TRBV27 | CASSPTPLGEAFF | TGTGCCAGCAGTCCCACCCCCTTAGGTGAAGCTTTCTTT
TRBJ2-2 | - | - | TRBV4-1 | CASSQEPIQGSNTGELFF | TGCGCCAGCAGCCAAGAACCCATCCAGGGATCTAACACCGGGGAGCTGTTTTTT
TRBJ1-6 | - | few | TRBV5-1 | CASSLGWNNSPLHF | TGCGCCAGCAGCTTGGGTTGGAATAATTCACCCCTCCACTTT
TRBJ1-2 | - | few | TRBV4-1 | CASSQEYRASYGYTF | TGCGCCAGCAGCCAAGAGTACCGGGCGAGCTATGGCTACACCTTC
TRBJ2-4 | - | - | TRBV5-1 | CASSWGGLAKNIQYF | TGCGCCAGCAGCTGGGGGGGCCTAGCCAAAAACATTCAGTACTTC
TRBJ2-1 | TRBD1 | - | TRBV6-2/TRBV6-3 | CASRATGGYNEQFF | TGTGCCAGCAGGGCGACAGGGGGCTACAATGAGCAGTTCTTC
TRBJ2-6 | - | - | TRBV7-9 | CASSPGWAGANVLTF | TGTGCCAGCAGCCCAGGGTGGGCTGGGGCCAACGTCCTGACTTTC
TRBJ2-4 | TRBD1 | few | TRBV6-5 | CASSYSPFVGTENIQYF | TGTGCCAGCAGTTACTCCCCCTTTGTAGGGACAGAAAACATTCAGTACTTC
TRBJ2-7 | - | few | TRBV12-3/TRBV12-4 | CASSDGPLYEQYF | TGTGCCAGCAGTGATGGACCCCTATACGAGCAGTACTTC
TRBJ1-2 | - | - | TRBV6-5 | CASSNREEYGYTF | TGTGCCAGCAGTAACAGGGAGGAGTATGGCTACACCTTC
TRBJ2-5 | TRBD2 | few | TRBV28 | CARPQTASGGRETQYF | TGTGCCAGGCCTCAGACGGCTAGCGGGGGGAGAGAGACCCAGTACTTC
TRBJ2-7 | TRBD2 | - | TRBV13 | CASSLYLGTSGGYEQYF | TGTGCCAGCAGCTTATATTTGGGGACTAGCGGAGGATACGAGCAGTACTTC
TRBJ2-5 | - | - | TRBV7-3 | CASSLKGGLQTQYF | TGTGCCAGCAGCTTAAAAGGAGGGCTTCAGACCCAGTACTTC
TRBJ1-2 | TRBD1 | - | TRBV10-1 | CASSPGQGLYGYTF | TGCGCCAGCAGCCCGGGACAGGGTCTCTATGGCTACACCTTC
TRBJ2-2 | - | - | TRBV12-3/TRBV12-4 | CAGKGPDTGELFF | TGTGCCGGAAAGGGTCCAGACACCGGGGAGCTGTTTTTT
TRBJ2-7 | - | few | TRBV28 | CASSWGRSSGRYEQYF | TGTGCCAGCAGTTGGGGCAGGTCCTCGGGGAGGTACGAGCAGTACTTC
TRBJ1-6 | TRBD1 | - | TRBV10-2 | CASSPDRGGSPLHF | TGCGCCAGCAGCCCCGACAGGGGTGGTTCACCCCTCCACTTT